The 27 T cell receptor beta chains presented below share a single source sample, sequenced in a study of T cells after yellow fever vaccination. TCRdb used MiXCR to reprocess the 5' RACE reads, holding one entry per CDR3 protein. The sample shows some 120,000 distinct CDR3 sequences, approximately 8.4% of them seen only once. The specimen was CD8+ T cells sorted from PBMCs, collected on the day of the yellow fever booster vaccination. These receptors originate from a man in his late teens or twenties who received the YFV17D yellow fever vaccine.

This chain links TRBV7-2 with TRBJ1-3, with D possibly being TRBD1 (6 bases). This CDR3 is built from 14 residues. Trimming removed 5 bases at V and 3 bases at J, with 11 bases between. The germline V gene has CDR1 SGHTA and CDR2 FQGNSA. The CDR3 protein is CASSTRDNGNTIYF. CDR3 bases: TGTGCCAGCAGCACCCGGGACAATGGAAACACCATATATTTT.

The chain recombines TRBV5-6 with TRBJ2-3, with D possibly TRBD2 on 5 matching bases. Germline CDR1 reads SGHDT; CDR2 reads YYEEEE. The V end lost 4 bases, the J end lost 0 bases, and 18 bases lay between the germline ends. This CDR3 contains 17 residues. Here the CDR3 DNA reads TGTGCCAGCAGCCCACCCCTCCGAGCGGCTAGCACAGATACGCAGTATTTT. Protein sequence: CASSPPLRAASTDTQYF.

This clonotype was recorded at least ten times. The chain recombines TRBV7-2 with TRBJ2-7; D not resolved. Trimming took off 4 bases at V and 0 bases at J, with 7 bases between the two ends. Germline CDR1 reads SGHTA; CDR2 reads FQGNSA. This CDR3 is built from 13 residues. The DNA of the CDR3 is TGTGCCAGCAGCTCGGGCCTCTCCTACGAGCAGTACTTC. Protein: CASSSGLSYEQYF.

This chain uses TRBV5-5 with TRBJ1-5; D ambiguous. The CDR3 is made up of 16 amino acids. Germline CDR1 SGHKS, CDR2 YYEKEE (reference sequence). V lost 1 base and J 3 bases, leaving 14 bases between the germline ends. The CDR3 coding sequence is TGTGCCAGCAGCTTGCAGGCAGGCGGTTACAATCAGCCCCAGCATTTT. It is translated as CASSLQAGGYNQPQHF.

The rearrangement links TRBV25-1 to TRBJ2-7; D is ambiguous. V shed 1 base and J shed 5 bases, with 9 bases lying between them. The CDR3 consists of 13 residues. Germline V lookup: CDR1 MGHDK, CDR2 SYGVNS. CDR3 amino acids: CASSEFLADEQYF. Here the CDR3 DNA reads TGTGCCAGCAGTGAATTCCTGGCGGACGAGCAGTACTTC.

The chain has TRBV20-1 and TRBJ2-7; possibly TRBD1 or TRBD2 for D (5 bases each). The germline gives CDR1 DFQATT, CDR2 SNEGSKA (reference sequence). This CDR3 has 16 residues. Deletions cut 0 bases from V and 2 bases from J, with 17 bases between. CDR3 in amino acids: CSARDRDWDRTYEQYF. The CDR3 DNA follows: TGCAGTGCTAGAGATCGCGATTGGGACCGCACCTACGAGCAGTACTTC.

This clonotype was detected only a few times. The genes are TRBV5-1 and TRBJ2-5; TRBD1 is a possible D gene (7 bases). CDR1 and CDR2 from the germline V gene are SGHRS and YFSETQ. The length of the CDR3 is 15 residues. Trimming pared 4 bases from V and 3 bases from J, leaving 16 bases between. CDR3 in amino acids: CASSPRDREEETQYF. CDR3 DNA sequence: TGCGCCAGCAGCCCCCGAGACAGGGAGGAAGAGACCCAGTACTTC.

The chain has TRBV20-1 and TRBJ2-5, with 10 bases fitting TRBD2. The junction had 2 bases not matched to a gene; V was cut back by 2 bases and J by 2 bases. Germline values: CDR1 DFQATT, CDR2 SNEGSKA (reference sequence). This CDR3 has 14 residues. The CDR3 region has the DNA TGCAGTGCTAGACTAGCGGGGGATCAAGAGACCCAGTACTTC. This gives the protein CSARLAGDQETQYF.

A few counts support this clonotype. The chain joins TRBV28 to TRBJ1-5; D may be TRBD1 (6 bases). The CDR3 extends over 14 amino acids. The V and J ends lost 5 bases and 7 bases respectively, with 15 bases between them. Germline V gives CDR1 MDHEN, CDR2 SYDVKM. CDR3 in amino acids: CASSLLQGRQPQHF. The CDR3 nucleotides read TGTGCCAGCAGTCTACTCCAGGGGCGCCAGCCCCAGCATTTT.

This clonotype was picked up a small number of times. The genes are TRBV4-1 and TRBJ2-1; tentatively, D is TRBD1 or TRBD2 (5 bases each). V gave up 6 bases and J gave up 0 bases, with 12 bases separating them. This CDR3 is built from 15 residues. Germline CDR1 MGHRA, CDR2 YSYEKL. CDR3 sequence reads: CASRRGRSSYNEQFF. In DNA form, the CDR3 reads TGCGCCAGCAGACGGGGCAGGAGCTCCTACAATGAGCAGTTCTTC.

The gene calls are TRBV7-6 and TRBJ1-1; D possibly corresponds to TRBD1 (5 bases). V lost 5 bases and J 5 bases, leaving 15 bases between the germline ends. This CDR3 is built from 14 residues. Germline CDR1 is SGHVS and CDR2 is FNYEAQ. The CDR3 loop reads CASSHLGGVTEAFF. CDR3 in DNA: TGTGCCAGCAGCCACTTGGGGGGGGTGACTGAAGCTTTCTTT.

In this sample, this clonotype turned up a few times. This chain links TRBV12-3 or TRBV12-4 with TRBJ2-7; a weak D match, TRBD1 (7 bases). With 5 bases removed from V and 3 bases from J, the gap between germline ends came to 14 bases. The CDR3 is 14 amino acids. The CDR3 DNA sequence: TGTGCCAGCAGTGCGGGACAGCTGCTCTACGAGCAGTACTTC. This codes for CASSAGQLLYEQYF.

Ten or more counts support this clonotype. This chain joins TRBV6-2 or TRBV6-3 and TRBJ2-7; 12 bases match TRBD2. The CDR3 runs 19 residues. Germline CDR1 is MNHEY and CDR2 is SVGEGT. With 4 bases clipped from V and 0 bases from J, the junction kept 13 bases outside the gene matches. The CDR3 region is CASSSRPGLAGNSSYEQYV. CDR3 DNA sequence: TGTGCCAGCAGTTCCCGACCGGGACTAGCGGGCAATAGCTCCTACGAGCAGTACGTC.

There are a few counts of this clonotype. The CDR3 reads CASSYDRVYQPQHF. The CDR3 DNA follows: TGTGCCAGCAGTTACGACAGGGTCTATCAGCCCCAGCATTTT. V usage is TRBV6-5 and J usage is TRBJ1-5; 7 bases map to TRBD1. Per germline, CDR1 MNHEY and CDR2 SVGAGI. The CDR3 has 14 amino acids. Trimming at V came to 2 bases and at J to 5 bases, leaving 3 bases not matched to a gene.

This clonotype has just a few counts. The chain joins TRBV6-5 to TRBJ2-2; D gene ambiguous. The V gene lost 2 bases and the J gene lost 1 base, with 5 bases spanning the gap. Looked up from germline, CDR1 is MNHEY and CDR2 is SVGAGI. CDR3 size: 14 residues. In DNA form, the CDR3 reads TGTGCCAGCAGTTACGGCAGGAACACCGGGGAGCTGTTTTTT. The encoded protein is CASSYGRNTGELFF.

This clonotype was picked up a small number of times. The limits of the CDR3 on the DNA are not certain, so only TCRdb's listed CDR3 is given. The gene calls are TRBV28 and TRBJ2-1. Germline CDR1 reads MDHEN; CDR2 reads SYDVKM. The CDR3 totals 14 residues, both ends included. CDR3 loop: CASSSSETYNEQFF.

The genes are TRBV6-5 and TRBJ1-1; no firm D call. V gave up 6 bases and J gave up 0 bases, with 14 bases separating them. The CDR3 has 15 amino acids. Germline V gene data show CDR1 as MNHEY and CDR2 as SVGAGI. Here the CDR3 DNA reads TGTGCCAGCAGCCGATTTGCTGGTATGAACACTGAAGCTTTCTTT. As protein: CASSRFAGMNTEAFF.

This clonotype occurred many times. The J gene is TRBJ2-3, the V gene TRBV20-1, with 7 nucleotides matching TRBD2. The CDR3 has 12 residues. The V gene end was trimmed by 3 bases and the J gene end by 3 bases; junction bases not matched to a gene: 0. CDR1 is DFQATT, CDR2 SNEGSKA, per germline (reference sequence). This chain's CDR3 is CSARGGTDTQYF. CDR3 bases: TGCAGTGCTAGGGGGGGGACAGATACGCAGTATTTT.

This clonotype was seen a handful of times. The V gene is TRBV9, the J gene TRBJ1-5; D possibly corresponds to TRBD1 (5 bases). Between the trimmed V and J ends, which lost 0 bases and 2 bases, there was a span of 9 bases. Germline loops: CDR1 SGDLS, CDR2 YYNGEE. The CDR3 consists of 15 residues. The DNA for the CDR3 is TGTGCCAGCAGCGTAGATGGGGGGGGCAATCAGCCCCAGCATTTT. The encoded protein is CASSVDGGGNQPQHF.

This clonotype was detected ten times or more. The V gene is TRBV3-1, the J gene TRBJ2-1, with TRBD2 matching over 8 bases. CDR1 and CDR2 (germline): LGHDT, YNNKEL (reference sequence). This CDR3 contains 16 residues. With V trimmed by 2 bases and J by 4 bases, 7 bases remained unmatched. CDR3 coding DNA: TGTGCCAGCAGCCAATTGGCTAGCGGGCTATACAATGAGCAGTTCTTC. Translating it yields CASSQLASGLYNEQFF.

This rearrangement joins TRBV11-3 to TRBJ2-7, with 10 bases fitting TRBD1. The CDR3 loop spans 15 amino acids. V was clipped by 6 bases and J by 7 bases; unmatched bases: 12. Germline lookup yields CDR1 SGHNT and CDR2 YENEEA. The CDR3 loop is CASSLPGQGIEEQYF. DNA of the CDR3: TGTGCCAGCAGTCTCCCGGGACAGGGGATCGAAGAGCAGTACTTC.

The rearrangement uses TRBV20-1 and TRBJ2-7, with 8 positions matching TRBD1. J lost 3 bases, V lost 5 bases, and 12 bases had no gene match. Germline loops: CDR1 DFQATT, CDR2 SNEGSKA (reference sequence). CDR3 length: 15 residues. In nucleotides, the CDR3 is TGCAGTGCTGACACTGAGACAGGGGTTTTCTACGAGCAGTACTTC. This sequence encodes CSADTETGVFYEQYF.

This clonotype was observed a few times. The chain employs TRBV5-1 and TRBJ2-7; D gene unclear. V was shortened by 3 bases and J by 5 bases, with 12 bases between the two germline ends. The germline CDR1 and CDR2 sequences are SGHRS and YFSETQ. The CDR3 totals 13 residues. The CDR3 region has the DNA TGCGCCAGCAGCTCCCACGGTGGGGACGAGCAGTACGTC. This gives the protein CASSSHGGDEQYV.

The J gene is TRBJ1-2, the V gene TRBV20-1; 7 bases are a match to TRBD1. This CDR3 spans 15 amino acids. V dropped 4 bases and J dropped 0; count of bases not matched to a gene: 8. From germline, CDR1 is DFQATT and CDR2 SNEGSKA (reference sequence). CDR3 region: CSAMGDRVANYGYTF. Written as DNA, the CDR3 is TGCAGTGCTATGGGTGACAGGGTAGCTAACTATGGCTACACCTTC.

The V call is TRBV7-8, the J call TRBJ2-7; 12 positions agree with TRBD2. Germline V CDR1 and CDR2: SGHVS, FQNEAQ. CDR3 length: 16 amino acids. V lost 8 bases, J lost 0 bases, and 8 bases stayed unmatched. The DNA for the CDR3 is TGTGCCAGCGGAACTAGCGGGGGGCCCTACTCCTACGAGCAGTACGTC. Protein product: CASGTSGGPYSYEQYV.

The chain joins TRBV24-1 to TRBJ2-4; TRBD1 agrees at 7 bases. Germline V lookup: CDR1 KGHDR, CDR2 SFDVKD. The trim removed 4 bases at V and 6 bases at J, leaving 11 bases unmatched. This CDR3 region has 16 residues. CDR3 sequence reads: CATSDPRQGVRNIQYF. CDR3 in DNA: TGTGCCACCAGTGACCCTCGACAGGGAGTGAGAAACATTCAGTACTTC.

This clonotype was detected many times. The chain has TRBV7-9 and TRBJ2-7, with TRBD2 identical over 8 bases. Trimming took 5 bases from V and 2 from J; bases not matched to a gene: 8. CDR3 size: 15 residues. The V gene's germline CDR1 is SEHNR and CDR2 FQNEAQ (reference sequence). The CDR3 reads CASSPTGGAAYEQYF. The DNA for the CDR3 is TGTGCCAGCAGCCCTACCGGGGGGGCCGCCTACGAGCAGTACTTC.